This T cell receptor beta chain was sequenced in a study of blood T cell repertoires in COVID-19. Across the study: Both acute and convalescent COVID-19 samples were obtained from the United States, Italy and Spain. In each case, the material was cDNA or gDNA derived from T cells, B-cell-depleted T cells, or PBMCs.

Authors' data handling: Scientists estimated how many nucleated cells there were by amplifying reference gene primers. Assay used: immunoSEQ multiplex PCR; TCRdb lists only in-frame clones, some missing. V, J and clone size reflect that table, while D and trimming were determined from the DNA. Here the sample spans around 100,000 clones, roughly 91% being singletons. CDR3 size: 15 residues. V was cut by 4 bases and J by 6 bases, with 16 bases left in between. Germline V gene data show CDR1 as SGHDT and CDR2 as YYEEEE. This chain links TRBV5-6 with TRBJ2-2, with D possibly TRBD2 on 6 matching bases. Sequenced input: peripheral blood. The origin of this receptor is a human donor in a cohort sampled during active COVID-19. This chain's CDR3 is CASSPPRGSSGELFF. In DNA, the CDR3 is TGTGCCAGCAGCCCACCTCGGGGGAGCTCCGGGGAGCTGTTTTTT.